This entry describes one TCR beta chain. Its antigen is still unknown. A junction boundary mismatches the germline segment, possibly from a read error. This entry belongs to a study of blood T cells in healthy people across ages. The study, taken as a whole, reports: Higher diversity and more naive CD4+ cells were features of long-lived donors, compared to aged donors.

A second PCR, run for roughly 7 to 12 cycles, used a sample-barcoded 5' primer plus a J-beta primer mix. From the 5' RACE reads, TCRdb called clonotypes with MiXCR, one entry per CDR3 protein. The data contain about 830,000 distinct CDR3 sequences, 62% of them seen just once; the ten biggest clones take up around 30%. Ranging in age from roughly 6 to 100, the donors were healthy Caucasian individuals from Russia. Germline V CDR1 and CDR2: SEHNR, FQNEAQ (reference sequence). The CDR3 is 14 amino acids. The sequence was obtained from a man aged 25 to 40 in good health. V gene TRBV7-9 combines with J gene TRBJ1-2; D uncertain. Sequencing was carried out using blood. The CDR3 spells CASSLGSRIYGHTF. For the CDR3, the DNA is TGTGCCAGCAGCTTAGGCAGCAGGATATATGGCCACACCTTC.